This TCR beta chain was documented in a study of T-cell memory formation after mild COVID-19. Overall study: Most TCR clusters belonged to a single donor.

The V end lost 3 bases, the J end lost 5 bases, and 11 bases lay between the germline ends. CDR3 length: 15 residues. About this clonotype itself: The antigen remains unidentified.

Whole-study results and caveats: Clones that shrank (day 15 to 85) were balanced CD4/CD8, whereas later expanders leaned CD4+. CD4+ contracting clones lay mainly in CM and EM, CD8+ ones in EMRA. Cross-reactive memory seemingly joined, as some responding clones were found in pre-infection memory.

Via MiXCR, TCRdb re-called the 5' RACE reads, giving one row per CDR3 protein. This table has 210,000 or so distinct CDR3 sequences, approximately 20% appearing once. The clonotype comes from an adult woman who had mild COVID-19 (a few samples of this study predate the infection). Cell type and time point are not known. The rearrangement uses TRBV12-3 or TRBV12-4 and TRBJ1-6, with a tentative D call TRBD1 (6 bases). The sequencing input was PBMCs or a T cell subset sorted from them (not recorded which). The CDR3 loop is CASSLGGPNNSPLHF. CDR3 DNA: TGTGCCAGCAGTTTGGGGGGCCCCAATAATTCACCCCTCCACTTT.